This T cell receptor beta chain was recovered during a study of T cell changes during pregnancy in multiple sclerosis. Measured with immunoSEQ multiplex PCR; TCRdb has only the in-frame clones, and not every one. The table shows 60,000 to 70,000 clones, with about nine tenths occurring only once. V lost 0 bases and J lost 2, with 10 bases in between. This CDR3 is 14 amino acids long. Germline V gives CDR1 GTSNPN, CDR2 SVGIG (reference sequence). The chain has TRBV30 and TRBJ1-2, with D maybe TRBD1 (6 bases). The sequence derives from a female donor with multiple sclerosis, enrolled in a pregnancy study. The input for sequencing was peripheral blood, taken in the second trimester of pregnancy. In nucleotides, the CDR3 is TGTGCCTGGAGTGTAGTCCAGGGGAACTATGGCTACACCTTC. It yields the protein CAWSVVQGNYGYTF.